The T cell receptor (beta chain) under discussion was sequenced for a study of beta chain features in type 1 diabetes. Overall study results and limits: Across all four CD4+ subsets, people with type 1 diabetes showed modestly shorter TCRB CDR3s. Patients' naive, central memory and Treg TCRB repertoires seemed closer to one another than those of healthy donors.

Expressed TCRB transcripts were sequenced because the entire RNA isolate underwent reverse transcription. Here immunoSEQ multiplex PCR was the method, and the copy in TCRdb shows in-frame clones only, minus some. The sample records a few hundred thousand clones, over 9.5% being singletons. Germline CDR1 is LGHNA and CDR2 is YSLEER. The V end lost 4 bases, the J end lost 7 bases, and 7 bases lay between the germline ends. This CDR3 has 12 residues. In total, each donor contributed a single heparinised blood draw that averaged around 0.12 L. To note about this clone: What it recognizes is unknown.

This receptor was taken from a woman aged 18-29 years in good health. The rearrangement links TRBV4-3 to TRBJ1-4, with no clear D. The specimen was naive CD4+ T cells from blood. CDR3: CASSRNGEKLFF. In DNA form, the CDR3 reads TGCGCCAGCAGCCGAAACGGTGAAAAACTGTTTTTT.